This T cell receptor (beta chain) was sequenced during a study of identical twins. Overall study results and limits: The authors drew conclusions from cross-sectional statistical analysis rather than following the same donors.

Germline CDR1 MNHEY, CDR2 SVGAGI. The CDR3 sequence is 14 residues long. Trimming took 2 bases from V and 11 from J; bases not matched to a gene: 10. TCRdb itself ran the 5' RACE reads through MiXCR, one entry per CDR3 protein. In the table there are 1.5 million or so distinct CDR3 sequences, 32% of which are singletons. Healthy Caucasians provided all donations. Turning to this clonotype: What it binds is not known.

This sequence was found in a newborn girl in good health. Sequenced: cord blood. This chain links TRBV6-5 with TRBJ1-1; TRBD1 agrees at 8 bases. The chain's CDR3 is CASSYRLNRGTAFF. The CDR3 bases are TGTGCCAGCAGTTACCGGTTGAACAGGGGGACGGCTTTCTTT.